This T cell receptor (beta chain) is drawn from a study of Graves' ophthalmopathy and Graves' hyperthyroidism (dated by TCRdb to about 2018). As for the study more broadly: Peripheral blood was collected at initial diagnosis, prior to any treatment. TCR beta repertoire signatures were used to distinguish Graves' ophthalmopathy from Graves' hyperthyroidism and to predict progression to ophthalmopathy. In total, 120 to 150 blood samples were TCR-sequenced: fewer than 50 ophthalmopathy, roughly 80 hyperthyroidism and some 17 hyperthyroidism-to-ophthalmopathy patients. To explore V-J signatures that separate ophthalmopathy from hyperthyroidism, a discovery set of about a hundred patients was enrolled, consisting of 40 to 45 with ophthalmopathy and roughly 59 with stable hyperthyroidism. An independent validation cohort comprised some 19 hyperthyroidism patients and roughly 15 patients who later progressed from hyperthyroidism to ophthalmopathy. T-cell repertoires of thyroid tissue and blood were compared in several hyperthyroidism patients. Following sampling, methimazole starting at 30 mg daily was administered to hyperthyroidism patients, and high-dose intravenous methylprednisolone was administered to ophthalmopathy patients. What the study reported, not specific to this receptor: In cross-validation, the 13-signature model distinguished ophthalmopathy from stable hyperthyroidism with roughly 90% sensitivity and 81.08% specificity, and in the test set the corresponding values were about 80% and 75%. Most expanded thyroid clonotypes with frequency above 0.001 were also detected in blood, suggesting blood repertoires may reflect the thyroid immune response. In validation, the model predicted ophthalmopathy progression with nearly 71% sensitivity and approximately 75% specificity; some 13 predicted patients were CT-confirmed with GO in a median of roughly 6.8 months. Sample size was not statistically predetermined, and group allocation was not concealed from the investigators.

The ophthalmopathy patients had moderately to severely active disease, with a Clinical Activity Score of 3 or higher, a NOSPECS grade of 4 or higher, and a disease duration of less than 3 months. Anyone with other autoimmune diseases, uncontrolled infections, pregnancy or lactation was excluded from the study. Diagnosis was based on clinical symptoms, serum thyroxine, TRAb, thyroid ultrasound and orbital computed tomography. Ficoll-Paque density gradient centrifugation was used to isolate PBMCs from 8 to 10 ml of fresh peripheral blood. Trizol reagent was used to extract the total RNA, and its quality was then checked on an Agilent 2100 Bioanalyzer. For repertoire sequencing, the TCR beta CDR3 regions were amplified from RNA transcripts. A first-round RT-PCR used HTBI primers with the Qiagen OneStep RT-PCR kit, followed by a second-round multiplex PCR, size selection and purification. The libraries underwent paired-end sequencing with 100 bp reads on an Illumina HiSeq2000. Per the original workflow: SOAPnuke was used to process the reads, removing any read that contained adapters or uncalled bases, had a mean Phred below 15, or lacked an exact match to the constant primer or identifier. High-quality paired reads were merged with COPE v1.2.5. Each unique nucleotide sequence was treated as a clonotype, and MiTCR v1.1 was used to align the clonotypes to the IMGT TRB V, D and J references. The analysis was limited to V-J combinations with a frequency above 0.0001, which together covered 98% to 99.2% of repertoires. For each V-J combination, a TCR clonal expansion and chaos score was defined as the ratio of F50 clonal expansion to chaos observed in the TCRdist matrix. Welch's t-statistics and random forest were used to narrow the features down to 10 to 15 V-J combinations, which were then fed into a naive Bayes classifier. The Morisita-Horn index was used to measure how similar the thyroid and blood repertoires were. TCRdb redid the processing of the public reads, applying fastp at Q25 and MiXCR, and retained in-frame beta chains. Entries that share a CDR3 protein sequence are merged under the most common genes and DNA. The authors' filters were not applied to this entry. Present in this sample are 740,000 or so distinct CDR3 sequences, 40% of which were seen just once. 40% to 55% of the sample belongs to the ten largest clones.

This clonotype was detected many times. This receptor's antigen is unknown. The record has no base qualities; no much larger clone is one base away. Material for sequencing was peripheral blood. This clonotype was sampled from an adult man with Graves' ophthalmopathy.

The nucleotide sequence reads as follows: TGTGCCAGCAGCCCGTCGACAGGGGGAGGAAACACCATATATTTT. It translates to CASSPSTGGGNTIYF. The sequence joins TRBV9 to TRBJ1-3; TRBD1 fits 9 bases in the junction. Including the terminal cysteine and phenylalanine, the CDR3 comprises 15 residues. The kept DNA is CDR3 alone, 45 bases in frame from the first base. V is trimmed back by 4 bases and J by 4 bases, and the junction contains 6 bases that no gene match accounts for. Sequences SGDLS (CDR1) and YYNGEE (CDR2) are obtained from the germline V gene. Joined to the reference TRBV9 and TRBJ1-3 proteins, this CDR3 gives the full variable domain: DSGVTQTPKHLITATGQRVTLRCSPRSGDLSVYWYQQSLDQGLQFLIQYYNGEERAKGNILERFSAQQFPDLHSELNLSSLELGDSALYFCASSPSTGGGNTIYFGEGSWLTVV.